What follows are 15 T cell receptor beta chains derived from one specimen sequenced in a study of CD8+CD57+ T cells in acquired aplastic anemia (dated by TCRdb to the late 2010s). Sequenced using an Illumina HiSeq 2000. TCR beta VDJ combination and CDR3 sequence profiling used genomic DNA as the template. In-frame beta chains were kept once TCRdb had trimmed the public reads at Q25 with fastp and called clones with MiXCR. Rows are combined by CDR3 protein, so each entry shows the most common genes and DNA. This sample has 180,000 or so distinct CDR3 sequences in its table, and around half of those were observed once. The ten largest clones represent about 1.8% of the sample. The patients picked for sequencing were ones in whom flow cytometry had shown an expansion of CD8+CD57+ cells. Sequenced input: sorted CD4+, CD8+, or CD8+CD57+ T cells (not recorded which) from PBMCs. These receptors were collected from a human donor with aplastic anemia.

The chain joins TRBV9 to TRBJ2-5; 7 positions agree with TRBD2. CDR1 is SGDLS, CDR2 YYNGEE, per germline. V lost 3 bases, J lost 9 bases, and 5 bases stayed unmatched. This CDR3 has 12 residues. Written as DNA, the CDR3 is TGTGCCAGCAGCGGCGGGGGAGGGGCCCAGTACTTC. It codes for CASSGGGGAQYF.

This clonotype was observed many times. The genes are TRBV29-1 and TRBJ2-1, with 9 bases matching TRBD1. Trimming removed 7 bases from V and 1 base from J; junction bases left unmatched: 5. The V gene's germline CDR1 is SQVTM and CDR2 ANQGSEA. CDR3 length: 14 residues. CDR3 residues: CSGPGQGSYNEQFF. The CDR3 DNA sequence: TGCAGCGGGCCCGGACAGGGGTCCTACAATGAGCAGTTCTTC.

The chain carries TRBV29-1 and TRBJ1-1; 8 bases map to TRBD1. The CDR3 runs 17 residues. Germline CDR1 SQVTM, CDR2 ANQGSEA. V was clipped by 4 bases and J by 4 bases; unmatched bases: 17. The CDR3 DNA reads as TGCAGCGTTGTTGTTGGGGGAGGACAGGGAGGAATCACTGAAGCTTTCTTT. This codes for CSVVVGGGQGGITEAFF.

This clonotype was found many times. The V call is TRBV12-3 or TRBV12-4, the J call TRBJ2-7; possible D gene TRBD1, 6 bases. Trimming stripped 6 bases from V and 3 bases from J, with 15 bases between. The CDR3 consists of 14 residues. The CDR3 DNA is TGTGCCAGCAGCCGCACAGGGAATAGCTACGAGCAGTACTTC. It codes for CASSRTGNSYEQYF.

This clonotype appeared many times. The chain is built from TRBV4-1 and TRBJ1-6; D is perhaps TRBD1 (5 bases). The V end lost 4 bases, the J end lost 10 bases, and 14 bases lay between the germline ends. Germline-derived CDR1 and CDR2 are MGHRA and YSYEKL. The CDR3 is made up of 14 amino acids. The CDR3 DNA is TGCGCCAGCAGCCGGGGCGTGGCATTCTCACCCCTCCACTTT. Encoded protein: CASSRGVAFSPLHF.

The chain is built from TRBV2 and TRBJ2-5; 8 nucleotides line up with TRBD1. This CDR3 spans 12 amino acids. J lost 7 bases, V lost 6 bases, and 4 bases had no gene match. The germline gives CDR1 SNHLY, CDR2 FYNNEI. The CDR3 DNA is TGTGCCAGCAGCGCGGGGACAGGGACCCAGTACTTC. Translation gives CASSAGTGTQYF.

This clonotype showed up just once. The chain uses TRBV7-8 and TRBJ2-3, with D perhaps matching TRBD2 (6 bases). The germline V gene encodes CDR1 SGHVS and CDR2 FQNEAQ. The V end was cut by 8 bases, the J end by 0 bases, with 6 bases between. CDR3 length equals 12 residues. CDR3 sequence: CASGLSTDTQYF. CDR3 DNA: TGTGCCAGCGGACTAAGCACAGATACGCAGTATTTT. Together with reference TRBV7-8 and TRBJ2-3, the CDR3 gives the full variable domain: GAGVSQSPRYKVAKRGQDVALRCDPISGHVSLFWYQQALGQGPEFLTYFQNEAQLDKSGLPSDRFFAERPEGSVSTLKIQRTQQEDSAVYLCASGLSTDTQYFGPGTRLTVL.

The J gene is TRBJ2-4, the V gene TRBV15; D might be TRBD1 (6 bases). The CDR3 consists of 13 residues. Germline values: CDR1 LNHNV, CDR2 YYDKDF (reference sequence). V lost 5 bases to trimming and J lost 6 bases, with 11 bases between them. In DNA, the CDR3 is TGTGCCACCAGCGAGGACAGACGAAACATTCAGTACTTC. Protein sequence: CATSEDRRNIQYF.

This clonotype was counted at least ten times. V usage is TRBV5-6 and J usage is TRBJ1-4; D uncertain. CDR1 is SGHDT and CDR2 is YYEEEE in the germline V gene. CDR3 length: 13 amino acids. The ends were cut back, 2 bases at V and 7 bases at J, with 9 bases in the middle. CDR3 bases: TGTGCCAGCAGCTTTGCCCGGGGTGAAAAACTGTTTTTT. It encodes CASSFARGEKLFF. Using reference TRBV5-6 and TRBJ1-4 for the parts outside the CDR3, the full variable domain is DAGVTQSPTHLIKTRGQQVTLRCSPKSGHDTVSWYQQALGQGPQFIFQYYEEEERQRGNFPDRFSGHQFPNYSSELNVNALLLGDSALYLCASSFARGEKLFFGSGTQLSVL.

The genes are TRBV25-1 and TRBJ1-1, with TRBD1 as a possible D gene (5 bases). The germline CDR1 and CDR2 sequences are MGHDK and SYGVNS. The CDR3 extends over 15 amino acids. V shed 5 bases and J shed 2 bases, with 15 bases lying between them. The CDR3 reads CASSPPSDTNTEAFF. Here the CDR3 DNA reads TGTGCCAGCAGTCCCCCCTCGGACACAAACACTGAAGCTTTCTTT. Full variable domain (missing parts from reference TRBV25-1 and TRBJ1-1): EADIYQTPRYLVIGTGKKITLECSQTMGHDKMYWYQQDPGMELHLIHYSYGVNSTEKGDLSSESTVSRIRTEHFPLTLESARPSHTSQYLCASSPPSDTNTEAFFGQGTRLTVV.

The chain carries TRBV10-2 and TRBJ1-5; D unresolved. The CDR3 sequence is 15 residues long. Germline values: CDR1 WSHSY, CDR2 SAAADI. With 2 bases removed from V and 0 bases from J, the gap between germline ends came to 8 bases. CDR3 in DNA: TGCGCCAGCAGTGAGGGGTGGATTAGCAATCAGCCCCAGCATTTT. It codes for CASSEGWISNQPQHF.

The chain is built from TRBV24-1 and TRBJ1-5; D gene ambiguous. The CDR3 sequence is 14 residues long. With 6 bases removed from V and 1 base from J, the gap between germline ends came to 9 bases. Germline CDR1 is KGHDR and CDR2 is SFDVKD. In nucleotides, the CDR3 is TGTGCCACCAGTACCGTTGGAAGCAATCAGCCCCAGCATTTT. Translated: CATSTVGSNQPQHF.

The J gene is TRBJ1-1, the V gene TRBV20-1; no reliable D call. The CDR3 extends over 16 amino acids. Germline CDR1 DFQATT, CDR2 SNEGSKA (reference sequence). V lost 1 base and J 4 bases, leaving 19 bases between the germline ends. The DNA for the CDR3 is TGCAGTGCTAGAGGTGATCCGGACGGGTGGAGCACTGAAGCTTTCTTT. Protein sequence: CSARGDPDGWSTEAFF.

This clonotype occurred a few times. The gene calls are TRBV29-1 and TRBJ1-1, with D perhaps TRBD1 (5 bases). V lost 0 bases to trimming and J lost 4 bases, with 15 bases between them. Germline CDR1 and CDR2: SQVTM and ANQGSEA. The CDR3 has 15 amino acids. In DNA, the CDR3 is TGCAGCGTTGAAGATCGTAGAGGAAGGGGCACTGAAGCTTTCTTT. The encoded protein is CSVEDRRGRGTEAFF.

This chain uses TRBV2 with TRBJ2-5; D possibly corresponds to TRBD2 (5 bases). The CDR3 has 13 amino acids. The V and J ends lost 6 bases and 4 bases respectively, with 12 bases between them. The germline gives CDR1 SNHLY, CDR2 FYNNEI. The CDR3 here is CASSRGYRETQYF. The CDR3 DNA is TGTGCCAGCAGCCGAGGGTATCGAGAGACCCAGTACTTC. Looking up the rest from reference TRBV2 and TRBJ2-5 gives the full variable domain: EPEVTQTPSHQVTQMGQEVILRCVPISNHLYFYWYRQILGQKVEFLVSFYNNEISEKSEIFDDQFSVERPDGSNFTLKIRSTKLEDSAMYFCASSRGYRETQYFGPGTRLLVL.